This TCR beta chain originates from a study of tumor-infiltrating lymphocytes in primary liver carcinoma. Study details: The tumors, T1-T3 N0M0 lesions, were about 4 to 11 cm across.

Notes on this clonotype: Its antigen remains unidentified. The germline gene is not matched at one end of the junction; a read error may be the cause.

Blood RNA originated from unsorted whole blood, with germline DNA additionally extracted. Chronic HBV infection, which was untreated, was present in the patients. The germline CDR1 and CDR2 sequences are SGHNT and YENEEA. The CDR3 is made up of 15 amino acids. The researchers produced TCR beta cDNA from approximately 460 ng total RNA with a constant-region primer. Employing slightly modified ARM-PCR, three nested multiplex PCR rounds were run, and these gave rise to the TCR beta libraries. Forward primers for TRBV1-TRBV30 and a C-beta reverse primer served the first two PCR rounds, at about 10 cycles each. TCRdb called the multiplex PCR reads again in MiXCR, with one record for every CDR3 protein. The table has almost 200,000 distinct CDR3 sequences, 65% seen once. The study, taken as a whole, reports: Compared with tumor region pairs, tumor-adjacent and tumor-blood pairs overlapped less.

The sequencing sample was made of peripheral blood. The chain carries TRBV11-3 and TRBJ2-7; D call uncertain. The receptor comes from a woman aged 55 to 70 with primary liver carcinoma and hepatitis B virus infection. CDR3 sequence: CASSLRTRGDYEQYF. In DNA, the CDR3 is TGTGCTAGCAGCTTAAGGACGCGCGGAGACTACGAGCAGTACTTC.